This is a list of T cell receptor beta chains from one sample in a study of blood T cell repertoires in COVID-19. The method was immunoSEQ multiplex PCR; TCRdb's version includes in-frame clones alone and lacks a portion of them. The sample has about 160,000 clones, about 80% seen once. Sequenced material: PBMCs or T cells enriched from blood (not recorded which). Source of these receptors: a woman aged 55-69 years who had recovered from COVID-19. Both conserved end residues are part of each CDR3. The D gene is left open where the match is weak. The size field is filled for only some rows; it gives once, few, many or a size class.

clone size	J gene	V gene	D gene	CDR3 DNA	CDR3 protein
NA	TRBJ2-5	TRBV6-5	TRBD1	TGTGCCAGCAGGGACAGGGGGAGCCAAGAGACCCAGTACTTC	CASRDRGSQETQYF
NA	TRBJ2-1	TRBV6-1	TRBD2	TGTGCCAGCAGTGAAGTAGGACTAGCGGGGGCCCTATTCTACAATGAGCAGTTCTTC	CASSEVGLAGALFYNEQFF
NA	TRBJ2-5	TRBV29-1	NA	TGCAGCGTGGATGTGAGGCTCGGGGAGACCCAGTACTTC	CSVDVRLGETQYF
once	TRBJ1-2	TRBV19	TRBD1	TGTGCCAGTAGTATCTCCTGGACAGGGGGCGATGGCTACACCTTC	CASSISWTGGDGYTF
NA	TRBJ1-2	TRBV6-2/TRBV6-3	NA	TGTGCCAGCAGTTACTCTCGGGGTTCGCCCTATGGCTACACCTTC	CASSYSRGSPYGYTF
NA	TRBJ1-2	TRBV2	TRBD1	TGTGCCAGCAAGACGACTCTACTTGACAGGGCTGGTGGCTACACCTTC	CASKTTLLDRAGGYTF
few	TRBJ1-2	TRBV6-1	NA	TGTGCCAGCAGTGAAGCTCTCTCGGGCTATGGCTACACCTTC	CASSEALSGYGYTF
NA	TRBJ2-3	TRBV4-2	NA	TGTGCCAGCAGCCAAGATACAGGGGGGGCAGATACGCAGTATTTT	CASSQDTGGADTQYF
few	TRBJ1-2	TRBV3-1/TRBV3-2	TRBD1	TGTGCCAGCAGCCAAGGACGGGGACAGATTGGCTATGGCTACACCTTC	CASSQGRGQIGYGYTF
NA	TRBJ2-5	TRBV5-4	TRBD2	TGTGCCAGCAGCTGGTCCCTAGCGGGGGGATTGAAGACCCAGTACTTC	CASSWSLAGGLKTQYF
NA	TRBJ1-1	TRBV5-6	NA	TGTGCCAGCAGCTTGGCAGTGTCGACTGAAGCTTTCTTT	CASSLAVSTEAFF
NA	TRBJ1-1	TRBV10-1	NA	TGCGCCAGCAGTGGAGGGCCGACCTGGAACACTGAAGCTTTCTTT	CASSGGPTWNTEAFF
NA	TRBJ2-7	TRBV24-1	TRBD1	TGTGCCACCAGTGAAGGCGATGGGACAGCGACCTACGAGCAGTACTTC	CATSEGDGTATYEQYF
NA	TRBJ1-2	TRBV29-1	NA	TGCAGCGCGGGGAGAGAGCTCTATGGCTACACCTTC	CSAGRELYGYTF
NA	TRBJ2-7	TRBV3-1/TRBV3-2	TRBD1	TGTGCCAGCAGCCAGAGACAGGGGGCTTTATACGAGCAGTACTTC	CASSQRQGALYEQYF
NA	TRBJ1-4	TRBV20-1	NA	TGCAGTGCTATTCAAGAAAAACTGTTTTTT	CSAIQEKLFF
few	TRBJ1-3	TRBV27	NA	TGTGCCAGCAGTTTAAGGGGGTTCTCTGGAAACACCATATATTTT	CASSLRGFSGNTIYF
NA	TRBJ2-5	TRBV6-6	TRBD2	TGTGCCAGCAGTAGCGGGGGGGCTTTCGGGACCCAGTACTTC	CASSSGGAFGTQYF
many	TRBJ2-7	TRBV11-2	TRBD1	TGTGCCAGCAGCCCGGACAGGGGGAAGTACGAGCAGTACTTC	CASSPDRGKYEQYF
NA	TRBJ2-1	TRBV18	NA	TGTGCCAGCTCACAACGGACTGGTACCTACAATGAGCAGTTCTTC	CASSQRTGTYNEQFF
few	TRBJ2-7	TRBV25-1	TRBD1	TGTGCCAGCAGGGAAGGGGGCCTAAGTTACGAGCAGTACTTC	CASREGGLSYEQYF
NA	TRBJ1-2	TRBV2	NA	TGTGCCAGCAAGGACAACCCACAACCACAACGGGGCTACACCTTC	CASKDNPQPQRGYTF
NA	TRBJ1-5	TRBV11-1	TRBD1	TGTGCCAGCTCCAGGGGGCCCAATCAGCCCCAGCATTTT	CASSRGPNQPQHF
once	TRBJ1-1	TRBV9	TRBD1	TGTGCCAGCAGCGCCAAACAGGGGGTCAACACTGAAGCTTTCTTT	CASSAKQGVNTEAFF
many	TRBJ1-1	TRBV12-5	NA	TGTGCTAGTGGTTTGGTCAGGGGAAGTTTAGACACTGAAGCTTTCTTT	CASGLVRGSLDTEAFF
NA	TRBJ2-1	TRBV27	NA	TGTGCCAGCAGTTTTTTACAGGGTGATAATGAGCAGTTCTTC	CASSFLQGDNEQFF
NA	TRBJ2-3	TRBV6-1	NA	TGTGCCAGCAGTGAAGATCCCCTACCCTCAGATACGCAGTATTTT	CASSEDPLPSDTQYF
NA	TRBJ2-7	TRBV13	NA	TGTGCCAGCAGCGGGGGGATAGCTTACGAGCAGTACTTC	CASSGGIAYEQYF
few	TRBJ2-2	TRBV4-1	TRBD1	TGCGCCAGCAGCCAAAAGGACAGGGTCACCGGGGAGCTGTTTTTT	CASSQKDRVTGELFF
NA	TRBJ1-3	TRBV30	NA	TGTGCCTGGAGTGTACACATCTCTGGAAACACCATATATTTT	CAWSVHISGNTIYF
NA	TRBJ1-2	TRBV6-4	NA	TGTGCCAGCAGCCAGGTCTTTGGAGGCTATGGCTACACCTTC	CASSQVFGGYGYTF
NA	TRBJ2-2	TRBV12-3/TRBV12-4	NA	TGTGCCAGCAGTTCCCCTGACAGCCGGGAGCTGTTTTTT	CASSSPDSRELFF
NA	TRBJ1-2	TRBV2	NA	TGTGCCAGCAGTCTGGAGGGGGGGAACTATGGCTACACCTTC	CASSLEGGNYGYTF
NA	TRBJ1-3	TRBV3-1/TRBV3-2	NA	TGTGCCAGCAGCCGGGGGGGGACTGGAAACACCATATATTTT	CASSRGGTGNTIYF
NA	TRBJ2-1	TRBV3-1/TRBV3-2	TRBD2	TGTGCCAGCAGCCCGACCTACGCGGGGGGTTCCTACAATGAGCAGTTCTTC	CASSPTYAGGSYNEQFF
NA	TRBJ1-1	TRBV5-8	TRBD1	TGTGCCAGCAGCTATTACGGACAGGGTGAAGCTTTCTTT	CASSYYGQGEAFF
NA	TRBJ2-3	TRBV14	TRBD1	TGTGCCAGCAGCCACCGCCCTGGACAGGGTTCGAATACGCAGTATTTT	CASSHRPGQGSNTQYF
NA	TRBJ2-7	TRBV29-1	TRBD2	TGCAGCGTTGAGTATATTCTAGCGGGGGGGAGATACGAGCAGTACTTC	CSVEYILAGGRYEQYF
NA	TRBJ2-5	TRBV6-1	TRBD2	TGTGCCAGCAGTGAATTTGGCGGGGGGAAAGAGACCCAGTACTTC	CASSEFGGGKETQYF
NA	TRBJ2-7	TRBV7-9	TRBD1	TGTGCCAGCAGCCAAACAGGGGATCCCTCCTACGAGCAGTACTTC	CASSQTGDPSYEQYF
NA	TRBJ2-6	TRBV5-5	NA	TGTGCCAGCAGCTTGGAGGGGTCTGGGGCCAACGTCCTGACTTTC	CASSLEGSGANVLTF
NA	TRBJ1-1	TRBV5-1	NA	TGCGCCAGCAGCTTTTCTGGGGCCGGCACTGAAGCTTTCTTT	CASSFSGAGTEAFF
NA	TRBJ2-1	TRBV19	TRBD1	TGTGCCAGTAGTATCGGCAGGGGGCATGAGCAGTTCTTC	CASSIGRGHEQFF
NA	TRBJ2-6	TRBV9	NA	TGTGCCAGCGCCGAGGGCTCTGGGGCCAACGTCCTGACTTTC	CASAEGSGANVLTF
NA	TRBJ2-2	TRBV5-1	NA	TGCGCCAGCAGCCAGGGAAACACCGGGGAGCTGTTTTTT	CASSQGNTGELFF
few	TRBJ2-7	TRBV7-9	NA	TGTGCCAGCAGCTTGGGCGCCAGAACCTACGAGCAGTACTTC	CASSLGARTYEQYF
once	TRBJ2-5	TRBV9	TRBD2	TGTGCCAGCAGCGCCGGACTAGCGAAGTGGGAGACCCAGTACTTC	CASSAGLAKWETQYF
few	TRBJ1-5	TRBV20-1	NA	TGCAGTGCTAGTGAGACAGAGTATAGCAATCAGCCCCAGCATTTT	CSASETEYSNQPQHF
NA	TRBJ2-5	TRBV12-3/TRBV12-4	NA	TGTGCCAGCAGTTTCGGACTGCAAGAGACCCAGTACTTC	CASSFGLQETQYF
NA	TRBJ1-1	TRBV3-1/TRBV3-2	NA	TGTGCCAGCAGCCAAGCCCGGACTGAAGCTTTCTTT	CASSQARTEAFF
NA	TRBJ2-3	TRBV5-1	TRBD2	TGCGCCAGCAGCGTACGAAAAAGCGGGGGGGCCCATAGCACAGATACGCAGTATTTT	CASSVRKSGGAHSTDTQYF
NA	TRBJ1-1	TRBV12-5	TRBD1	TGTGCTAGTGGTTTGTTCGGGACAGGGCACGTCACTGAAGCTTTCTTT	CASGLFGTGHVTEAFF
NA	TRBJ2-5	TRBV7-6	TRBD2	TGTGCCAGCAGCTTAACCGGGGGGGCCGGGGAGACCCAGTACTTC	CASSLTGGAGETQYF
few	TRBJ2-2	TRBV9	NA	TGTGCCAGCAGCGTAGCTACGACTAGTCGGACCGGGGAGCTGTTTTTT	CASSVATTSRTGELFF
few	TRBJ1-2	TRBV30	TRBD1	TGTGCCTGGAGTACAGGGGGCGCGTATGGCTACACCTTC	CAWSTGGAYGYTF
NA	TRBJ1-2	TRBV9	TRBD1	TGTGCCAGCAGCCCAGAGACAGGGACTAACTATGGCTACACCTTC	CASSPETGTNYGYTF
NA	TRBJ2-7	TRBV24-1	TRBD1	TGTGCCACCAGTGAAAATCCTTTTGGGACAGGGGGCTTGAACGAGCAGTACTTC	CATSENPFGTGGLNEQYF
NA	TRBJ1-2	TRBV7-3	NA	TGTGCCAGCAGCGTGACAGCTAACTATGGCTACACCTTC	CASSVTANYGYTF
NA	TRBJ1-4	TRBV3-1/TRBV3-2	NA	TGTGCCAGCAGCCAAACTCAGTCAGGGAATGAAAAACTGTTTTTT	CASSQTQSGNEKLFF
NA	TRBJ1-1	TRBV9	NA	TGTGCCAGCAGCGCGAATCCAGGGATGAACACTGAAGCTTTCTTT	CASSANPGMNTEAFF